The rows below give T cell receptor beta chains drawn from one sample of a study of T cell repertoires in cytomegalovirus infection. Their antigens remain unidentified. From the reads, TCRdb called clonotypes with MiXCR, one entry per CDR3 protein. Here the sample spans approximately 770,000 distinct CDR3 sequences, 25% to 35% being singletons. The specimen was cultured CD8+ T cells from PBMCs, collected from culture after CMV antigen stimulation. The source is a human donor in good health (CMV status not recorded). Some clones in this sample may be carry-over from other donors' samples. Each CDR3 is given with its conserved first and last residue. A D gene is named only where the DNA matches it firmly. Clone size is shown for a subset of rows, as once, few, many or a class of expanded clone.

.,few,TRBJ2-1,TRBV6-5,CASSYSGTVGSYNEQFF,TGTGCCAGCAGTTACTCGGGGACGGTTGGCTCCTACAATGAGCAGTTCTTC
.,.,TRBJ2-5,TRBV11-2,CASSLGRQIFQETQYF,TGTGCCAGCAGCTTAGGGCGACAGATCTTTCAAGAGACCCAGTACTTC
.,.,TRBJ1-6,TRBV7-9,CASRPPPTADSPLHF,TGTGCCAGCAGACCCCCCCCGACGGCCGATTCACCCCTCCACTTT
.,few,TRBJ2-3,TRBV12-3/TRBV12-4,CASRQIDRTGTDTQYF,TGTGCCAGCAGGCAAATTGACAGAACGGGCACAGATACGCAGTATTTT
TRBD2,many,TRBJ2-5,TRBV7-2,CASSLGLAEYF,TGTGCCAGCAGCTTAGGACTAGCGGAGTACTTC
.,few,TRBJ2-7,TRBV3-1,CASSQTRRPSDEQYF,TGTGCCAGCAGCCAGACTAGGAGACCTTCGGACGAGCAGTACTTC
.,.,TRBJ2-7,TRBV29-1,CSARTRYEQYF,TGCAGCGCCCGGACAAGGTACGAGCAGTACTTC
TRBD1,few,TRBJ1-2,TRBV7-3,CASSAFNRDSTYGYTF,TGTGCCAGCAGCGCTTTTAACCGGGACAGTACCTATGGCTACACCTTC
.,.,TRBJ2-5,TRBV7-9,CASSLGQKETQYF,TGTGCCAGCAGCTTAGGGCAGAAAGAGACCCAGTACTTC
.,.,TRBJ2-1,TRBV5-1,CASSPGHNSYNEQFF,TGCGCCAGCAGCCCGGGACACAACTCCTACAATGAGCAGTTCTTC
.,.,TRBJ1-2,TRBV20-1,CSARNPELYGYTF,TGCAGTGCTAGAAATCCGGAGCTCTATGGCTACACCTTC
.,.,TRBJ1-2,TRBV7-9,CASSSLDSPQPNYGYTF,TGTGCCAGCAGCTCCCTTGACAGCCCTCAGCCTAACTATGGCTACACCTTC
.,many,TRBJ1-1,TRBV19,CASTEQINLNTEAFF,TGTGCCAGTACAGAGCAGATAAACTTGAACACTGAAGCTTTCTTT
TRBD2,few,TRBJ2-5,TRBV5-5,CASSSRTSGTQYRAAQYF,TGTGCCAGCAGCTCGCGGACTAGCGGGACCCAGTACAGGGCGGCCCAGTACTTC
.,few,TRBJ2-1,TRBV24-1,CATSDRRGGNEQFF,TGTGCCACCAGTGATCGACGGGGCGGCAATGAGCAGTTCTTC
.,few,TRBJ2-5,TRBV27,CASSFNRGVKETQYF,TGTGCCAGCAGTTTTAATCGGGGCGTGAAAGAGACCCAGTACTTC
.,many,TRBJ1-6,TRBV7-8,CASSSDRSSYNSPLHF,TGTGCCAGCAGCTCTGACAGGAGCTCCTATAATTCACCCCTCCACTTT
TRBD1,many,TRBJ1-5,TRBV27,CASSSFQGGRNQPQHF,TGTGCCAGCAGCAGTTTCCAGGGGGGTCGGAATCAGCCCCAGCATTTT
.,.,TRBJ2-7,TRBV25-1,CASSERGTSYEQYF,TGTGCCAGCAGTGAGAGGGGGACATCCTACGAGCAGTACTTC
.,.,TRBJ1-2,TRBV7-9,CASSSLGVGYTF,TGTGCCAGCAGCTCCCTGGGAGTCGGCTACACCTTC
.,few,TRBJ1-2,TRBV28,CASKQGLISVYGYTF,TGTGCCAGCAAACAGGGTCTAATCTCGGTCTATGGCTACACCTTC
TRBD1,many,TRBJ1-2,TRBV7-9,CASSPPGTGPNYGYTF,TGTGCCAGCAGCCCCCCCGGGACAGGGCCTAACTATGGCTACACCTTC
.,.,TRBJ2-3,TRBV11-2,CASSLIGNTDTQYF,TGTGCCAGCAGCTTAATCGGGAACACAGATACGCAGTATTTT
.,.,TRBJ2-7,TRBV7-8,CASSLGAGGLEQYF,TGTGCCAGCAGCTTAGGCGCGGGCGGTCTCGAGCAGTACTTC
.,.,TRBJ2-1,TRBV7-9,CASSPNTDNEQFF,TGTGCCAGCAGCCCCAACACGGACAATGAGCAGTTCTTC
TRBD1,few,TRBJ2-2,TRBV12-3/TRBV12-4,CATLPDRGLNTGELFF,TGTGCCACCCTCCCGGACAGGGGCTTGAACACCGGGGAGCTGTTTTTT
.,.,TRBJ2-2,TRBV12-3/TRBV12-4,CASSPRYTGELFF,TGTGCCAGCAGTCCTCGGTACACCGGGGAGCTGTTTTTT
.,.,TRBJ2-4,TRBV29-1,CSVWGRGDIQYF,TGCAGCGTGTGGGGCAGGGGAGACATTCAGTACTTC
.,.,TRBJ2-5,TRBV20-1,CSAPLETQYF,TGCAGTGCCCCCCTGGAGACCCAGTACTTC
.,once,TRBJ2-1,TRBV7-6,CASSLGGQGHEQFF,TGTGCCAGCAGCTTAGGGGGCCAGGGCCATGAGCAGTTCTTC
.,many,TRBJ1-5,TRBV7-8,CASSPPGNDQPQHF,TGTGCCAGCAGCCCGCCAGGGAACGATCAGCCCCAGCATTTT
.,.,TRBJ1-1,TRBV19,CASSMDFLNTEAFF,TGTGCCAGTAGTATGGATTTCTTGAACACTGAAGCTTTCTTT
.,few,TRBJ2-7,TRBV19,CASSMALLGTYEQYF,TGTGCCAGTAGTATGGCTCTTCTGGGGACCTACGAGCAGTACTTC
TRBD1,few,TRBJ1-1,TRBV15,CATSRPQDRANTEAFF,TGTGCCACCAGCAGACCCCAGGACAGGGCTAACACTGAAGCTTTCTTT
.,once,TRBJ2-1,TRBV11-1,CASSYRDPVGDEQFF,TGTGCCAGCAGCTATCGGGACCCTGTAGGGGATGAGCAGTTCTTC
TRBD1,.,TRBJ1-6,TRBV10-3,CAIRTGASPLHF,TGTGCCATCAGAACAGGGGCCTCACCCCTCCACTTT
.,.,TRBJ1-5,TRBV6-2/TRBV6-3,CASSPGGRIQPQHF,TGTGCCAGCAGTCCGGGGGGGCGCATTCAGCCCCAGCATTTT
.,.,TRBJ2-7,TRBV27,CASSLSGLYEQYF,TGTGCCAGCAGTTTATCCGGTCTCTACGAGCAGTACTTC
.,.,TRBJ1-1,TRBV7-6,CASSLTRGTQANTEAFF,TGTGCCAGCAGCTTAACGAGGGGGACACAAGCAAACACTGAAGCTTTCTTT
TRBD2,few,TRBJ2-4,TRBV5-6,CASSWGGLRAKNIQYF,TGTGCCAGCAGCTGGGGAGGGCTTCGGGCCAAAAACATTCAGTACTTC
TRBD1,.,TRBJ1-2,TRBV27,CASYGTGYGYTF,TGTGCCAGCTACGGGACAGGCTATGGCTACACCTTC
.,many,TRBJ2-4,TRBV7-2,CASSLGASDIQYF,TGTGCCAGCAGCTTAGGAGCCTCGGACATTCAGTACTTC
.,many,TRBJ2-3,TRBV7-3,CASSLGLRPTDTQYF,TGTGCCAGCAGCTTGGGACTGAGACCCACAGATACGCAGTATTTT
.,.,TRBJ2-3,TRBV19,CASSMVWGPVTDTQYF,TGTGCCAGTAGTATGGTCTGGGGGCCCGTCACAGATACGCAGTATTTT
TRBD2,few,TRBJ2-5,TRBV7-3,CASSPFGSGGVETQYF,TGTGCCAGCAGCCCCTTCGGTAGCGGGGGGGTAGAGACCCAGTACTTC
.,few,TRBJ2-3,TRBV20-1,CSAGPLVTDTQYF,TGCAGTGCCGGGCCCTTGGTCACAGATACGCAGTATTTT
.,once,TRBJ2-7,TRBV27,CASSVGTGFEQYF,TGTGCCAGCAGTGTAGGAACAGGGTTCGAGCAGTACTTC
.,.,TRBJ1-2,TRBV15,CATSRDLGLPNYGYTF,TGTGCCACCAGCAGAGATCTGGGCCTCCCTAACTATGGCTACACCTTC
.,few,TRBJ1-1,TRBV9,CASSPRGLGTEAFF,TGTGCCAGCAGCCCCAGGGGTCTGGGGACTGAAGCTTTCTTT
.,.,TRBJ2-1,TRBV28,CASSLSGGEVFF,TGTGCCAGCAGTTTATCGGGGGGCGAGGTGTTCTTC